This T cell receptor (beta chain) was captured in a study of post-analysis software for immune sequencing data. Looking at the study overall: Secondary progressive, relapsing-remitting and progressive-relapsing multiple sclerosis were among the included disease courses. Notes on the study in general: For normalized Chao1 diversity, multiple sclerosis patients scored significantly lower than controls did. Under the F measure, samples that were prepared in one batch clustered strongly together. Controls had lower frequencies than patients of about 5 TRBV segments, which included TRBV5-6, TRBV5-1 and TRBV20-1.

This CDR3 contains 16 residues. Losses at the gene ends were 7 bases for V and 8 bases for J; bases not matched to a gene: 17. Every TCR beta cDNA library bore unique molecular identifiers. Roughly 0.5 million cDNA molecules were obtained from roughly 1 to 10 million T cells. TCRdb re-derived calls from the PCR reads in MiXCR, one entry per CDR3 protein. The sample holds fewer than 850,000 distinct CDR3 sequences; 25% to 30% are singletons and the top ten take roughly 0.53%. This clonotype was detected only a few times. Its specificity is unknown. The sequenced sample was blood. This receptor was obtained from a girl aged 5-17 years with multiple sclerosis. This rearrangement joins TRBV12-3 or TRBV12-4 to TRBJ1-2; 9 bases are shared with TRBD1. The CDR3 nucleotides are TGTGCCAGCAACCCAAAGCGATCTACAGGGGGCCTAGGCTACACCTTC. Translated, it gives CASNPKRSTGGLGYTF.